Below are 23 T cell receptor beta chains sequenced from a single sample in a study of breast tumors, draining lymph nodes, adjacent tissues. Each CDR3 protein gets one entry after TCRdb re-called the multiplex PCR reads with MiXCR. This repertoire shows about 200,000 distinct CDR3 sequences, around 29% found once; its top ten account for 4% to 5.5%. The lymph nodes were axillary draining lymph nodes from breast cancer patients. The sample was axillary lymph node tissue. All receptors come from a female donor with breast cancer. Some clones in this sample may be carry-over from other donors' samples.

This sequence joins TRBV27 and TRBJ2-1; the D is unclear. CDR3 length: 13 amino acids. V was shortened by 6 bases and J by 4 bases, with 10 bases between the two germline ends. The germline V gene encodes CDR1 MNHEY and CDR2 SMNVEV (reference sequence). CDR3 DNA: TGTGCCAGCAGGCCGTTGAGTTACAATGAGCAGTTCTTC. Translating gives CASRPLSYNEQFF.

Many counts were recorded for this clonotype. V usage is TRBV3-1 and J usage is TRBJ2-5; 8 bases agree with TRBD1. V gave up 4 bases and J gave up 4 bases; unmatched junction bases: 8. Germline lookup yields CDR1 LGHDT and CDR2 YNNKEL (reference sequence). The CDR3 spans 15 residues. Here the CDR3 reads CASSPRTGQGETQYF. CDR3 nucleotides: TGTGCCAGCAGCCCCAGAACCGGACAGGGAGAGACCCAGTACTTC.

Remarks on this clonotype: This could be a read error, since a much larger clone is one nucleotide away. The CDR3 loop reads CASSQVFPEELFF. CDR3 nucleotide sequence: TGTGCCAGCAGCCAGGTATTTCCCGAGGAGCTGTTTTTT. The V gene is TRBV9, the J gene TRBJ2-2; D not resolved. Trimming left V 4 bases short and J 10 bases short, with 14 bases between. CDR1 is SGDLS, CDR2 YYNGEE, per germline. The CDR3 is made up of 13 amino acids.

The chain couples TRBV4-1 to TRBJ1-4; the match to TRBD1 covers 9 bases. With V trimmed by 2 bases and J by 8 bases, 9 bases remained unmatched. Germline CDR1 and CDR2: MGHRA and YSYEKL. The CDR3 extends over 16 amino acids. Here the CDR3 reads CASSQLAGTGKEKLFF. The CDR3, as DNA: TGCGCCAGCAGCCAATTGGCCGGGACAGGGAAGGAAAAACTGTTTTTT.

This clonotype occurred a few times. A much larger clone sits a single nucleotide away, making a read error possible. The genes are TRBV5-6 and TRBJ1-2; D not certain. CDR3 size: 14 residues. The V gene's germline CDR1 is SGHDT and CDR2 YYEEEE. CDR3 protein: CASSRGLGNYGYAF. As DNA, the CDR3 is TGTGCCAGCAGCCGAGGTCTTGGCAACTATGGCTACGCCTTC.

Many counts were recorded for this clonotype. The CDR3 coding sequence is TGTGCCAGCAGCGGAAGAGAAGTAGTGTCGGGCCCGACAGCTCTCCCGTTTTACGAGCAGTACTTC. Translated: CASSGREVVSGPTALPFYEQYF. The chain combines TRBV5-4 with TRBJ2-7, with D tentatively TRBD1 (5 bases). The CDR3 has 22 amino acids. Germline lookup yields CDR1 SGHNT and CDR2 YYREEE (reference sequence). Trimming took 4 bases from V and 4 from J, leaving 39 bases between them.

Ten or more counts support this clonotype. The chain carries TRBV2 and TRBJ2-7, with D possibly TRBD1 on 8 matching bases. The CDR3 extends over 16 amino acids. Trimming left V 6 bases short and J 7 bases short, with 25 bases between. The germline CDR1 and CDR2 sequences are SNHLY and FYNNEI. CDR3 amino acids: CASSARLSYRGGEQYF. The DNA of the CDR3 is TGTGCCAGCAGCGCCAGGCTCTCGTACAGGGGGGGAGAGCAGTACTTC.

This clonotype has a count of ten or more. The chain has TRBV4-3 and TRBJ2-6, with 10 nucleotides matching TRBD1. Germline V gene sequence: CDR1 LGHNA, CDR2 YSLEER. V was clipped by 5 bases and J by 8 bases; unmatched bases: 9. The CDR3 is made up of 16 amino acids. CDR3 in amino acids: CASSSLGQGFSNVLTF. As DNA, the CDR3 is TGCGCCAGCAGCTCCCTGGGACAGGGGTTTTCCAACGTCCTGACTTTC.

This clonotype has at least ten counts. The chain is built from TRBV2 and TRBJ2-5, with 9 bases matching TRBD1. The V segment lost 7 bases and the J segment 2 bases; nucleotides outside the gene matches: 5. Germline CDR1 SNHLY, CDR2 FYNNEI. The CDR3 totals 14 residues. CDR3 nucleotide sequence: TGTGCCAGCATAGCCGGGACAGGGCAAGAGACCCAGTACTTC. Translating it yields CASIAGTGQETQYF.

This clonotype was counted ten times or more. This chain links TRBV6-6 with TRBJ2-7, with D possibly being TRBD2 (5 bases). This CDR3 contains 14 residues. The V gene lost 0 bases and the J gene lost 2 bases, with 8 bases spanning the gap. CDR1 and CDR2 (germline): MNHNY, SVGAGI (reference sequence). CDR3 sequence (DNA): TGTGCCAGCAGTTACTCCGGGGAAGCCTACGAGCAGTACTTC. It encodes CASSYSGEAYEQYF.

This clonotype was seen more than once but under ten times. The J gene is TRBJ2-2, the V gene TRBV18, with D unresolved. This CDR3 contains 15 residues. Germline loops: CDR1 KGHSH, CDR2 LQKENI. Deletions cut 2 bases from V and 3 bases from J, with 10 bases between. The CDR3: CASSPVALDTGELFF. The CDR3 DNA follows: TGTGCCAGCTCACCAGTGGCCCTAGACACCGGGGAGCTGTTTTTT.

V and J are TRBV6-1 and TRBJ2-1; 8 bases agree with TRBD1. V shed 7 bases and J 10 bases; nucleotides not matched to a gene: 21. The CDR3 consists of 17 residues. Germline lookup yields CDR1 MNHNS and CDR2 SASEGT. The CDR3 sequence: CASTLFPRGQAVQEQFF. The CDR3 coding sequence is TGTGCCAGCACCCTATTCCCCCGGGGACAGGCGGTACAGGAGCAGTTCTTC.

Notes on this clonotype: The junction shows a germline mismatch at one end, possibly a read error. This chain links TRBV5-1 with TRBJ2-1; a weak D match, TRBD1 (5 bases). Germline lookup yields CDR1 SGHRS and CDR2 YFSETQ. The CDR3 length is 12 residues. CDR3 protein: CASSQGQNEHFF. In nucleotides, the CDR3 is TGCGCCAGCAGCCAAGGACAAAATGAGCACTTCTTC.

This clonotype was counted between two and nine times. The V gene is TRBV30, the J gene TRBJ2-2, with 9 bases lining up with TRBD2. The CDR3 loop spans 18 amino acids. Germline CDR1 reads GTSNPN; CDR2 reads SVGIG (reference sequence). V shed 4 bases and J 0 bases; nucleotides not matched to a gene: 12. DNA for the CDR3: TGTGCCTGGACAGTCCTTAGTCTAGCGGGGCCGAACACCGGGGAGCTGTTTTTT. Translating gives CAWTVLSLAGPNTGELFF. Drawing the rest from reference TRBV30 and TRBJ2-2, the complete variable domain is SQTIHQWPATLVQPVGSPLSLECTVEGTSNPNLYWYRQAAGRGLQLLFYSVGIGQISSEVPQNLSASRPQDRQFILSSKKLLLSDSGFYLCAWTVLSLAGPNTGELFFGEGSRLTVL.

Of note for this clonotype: Because it lacks the conserved phenylalanine or tryptophan at the end, this CDR3 is likely a read error. The DNA is left out, because the CDR3 cannot be placed on it with certainty; the CDR3 is given as TCRdb lists it. V is TRBV18 and J is TRBJ1-6; the DNA was not compared with TRBD1, the D call given in the table. The germline CDR1 and CDR2 sequences are KGHSH and LQKENI. The CDR3 is 10 residues long, counting both termini. This CDR3 reads CASSPPGTSS.

Here the CDR3 DNA reads TGTGCCAGCAGCCTGGGACTAGCGGAAGATACGCAGTATTTT. This sequence encodes CASSLGLAEDTQYF. The chain has TRBV27 and TRBJ2-3, with TRBD2 matching over 11 bases. The germline V gene encodes CDR1 MNHEY and CDR2 SMNVEV (reference sequence). The length of the CDR3 is 14 residues. After removal of 6 bases from V and 5 bases from J, the junction contained 4 bases not matched to a gene.

A remark on this clonotype: This may arise from a read error, as a much more abundant clone is one base away. The CDR3 DNA is TGTGCCAGCAGCTTAGCGCCAGGGGCTAGCACAGATGCGCAGTATTTT. Translating it yields CASSLAPGASTDAQYF. The rearrangement links TRBV7-2 to TRBJ2-3, with D possibly TRBD1 on 6 matching bases. The germline CDR1 and CDR2 sequences are SGHTA and FQGNSA. This CDR3 is 16 amino acids long.

The sample holds many counts of this clonotype. V usage is TRBV18 and J usage is TRBJ2-3, with no clear D. CDR3 size: 14 residues. Germline V gene lookup returns CDR1 KGHSH and CDR2 LQKENI. Trimming left V 3 bases short and J 2 bases short, with 9 bases between. The CDR3 is CASSPQPDTDTQYF. The CDR3 DNA follows: TGTGCCAGCTCACCGCAGCCAGACACAGATACGCAGTATTTT.

Notes on this clonotype: A much larger clone differs from this one at a single base, so this may be a read error. The J gene is TRBJ2-1, the V gene TRBV11-3, with TRBD2 as a possible D gene (6 bases). Germline V gene data show CDR1 as SGHNT and CDR2 as YENEEA. V was shortened by 3 bases and J by 9 bases, with 15 bases between the two germline ends. This CDR3 is built from 14 residues. The CDR3 reads CASSLTRTTSEQFF. The CDR3 nucleotides read TGTGCCAGCAGCTTGACGCGGACTACGAGTGAGCAGTTCTTC.

This clonotype was seen ten or more times. The DNA of the CDR3 is TGTGCCAGCAGCCCGGGTCCGAGTAACACCATATATTTT. Protein sequence: CASSPGPSNTIYF. The rearrangement links TRBV6-2 or TRBV6-3 to TRBJ1-3; D remains unclear. V shed 6 bases and J shed 7 bases, with 13 bases lying between them. The CDR3 runs 13 residues. Germline V lookup: CDR1 MNHEY, CDR2 SVGEGT.

In its sample, this clonotype was seen a few times. This rearrangement joins TRBV4-2 to TRBJ1-1; no firm D call. V was clipped by 0 bases and J by 4 bases, with 6 bases between them. This CDR3 is 13 amino acids long. Per germline, CDR1 LGHNA and CDR2 YNFKEQ. This CDR3 reads CASSQDGGTEAFF. As DNA, the CDR3 is TGTGCCAGCAGCCAAGACGGCGGCACTGAAGCTTTCTTT.

The table lists this clonotype with many counts. CDR3 DNA: TGTGCCAGCAGCTTAGCGCTTGCCGGGACTGAACAGTTCTTC. Amino acids: CASSLALAGTEQFF. V gene TRBV7-2 combines with J gene TRBJ2-1, with D possibly matching TRBD2 (6 bases). This CDR3 is 14 amino acids long. Germline values: CDR1 SGHTA, CDR2 FQGNSA. Trimming pared 0 bases from V and 13 bases from J, leaving 16 bases between. Full variable domain (rest looked up from reference TRBV7-2 and TRBJ2-1): GAGVSQSPSNKVTEKGKDVELRCDPISGHTALYWYRQSLGQGLEFLIYFQGNSAPDKSGLPSDRFSAERTGGSVSTLTIQRTQQEDSAVYLCASSLALAGTEQFFGPGTRLTVL.

This clonotype was recorded many times. The rearrangement uses TRBV10-3 and TRBJ1-2; TRBD1 matches at 7 bases. CDR1 is ENHRY and CDR2 is SYGVKD in the germline V gene. Germline trimming cut 4 bases from V and 4 bases from J; bases unmatched to any gene: 3. CDR3 size: 13 residues. CDR3 loop: CAISGGTAYGYTF. The CDR3 region has the DNA TGTGCCATCAGTGGGGGGACAGCCTATGGCTACACCTTC.